This T cell receptor beta chain stems from a study of Ad26.COV2.S vaccination and SARS-CoV-2 variants (dated by TCRdb to 2020 to 2023). Context from the whole study: Donors in the vaccine arm were drawn from COV1001, a multicentre, randomized, double-blind, placebo-controlled phase I-IIa trial testing Ad26.COV2.S in healthy adults. A total of approximately 30 samples were included in the TCR-sequenced set, comprising around 20 Ad26.COV2.S vaccine recipients, 5 placebo recipients and 8 SARS-CoV-2 convalescent individuals. Trial participants were randomized into five groups of five: low-dose or high-dose Ad26.COV2.S given once or twice, or placebo on both occasions. Investigators did not know the trial group allocation while performing experiments and assessing outcomes. Dosing of Ad26.COV2.S was intramuscular, at either 5x10^10 or 1x10^11 viral particles, delivered as one shot or as two shots spaced 56 days apart. The specificity and breadth of SARS-CoV-2-reactive T cell receptors after Ad26.COV2.S vaccination were assessed by TCRbeta repertoire sequencing. The paper as a whole reports these results and caveats: The study was not powered to compare responses between vaccine doses or regimens. Vaccine and placebo recipients had comparable non-spike TCR breadth, which fits with the vaccine containing only spike. Spike-specific TCR breadth was higher in Ad26.COV2.S recipients than in placebo recipients (P = 0.0014). After vaccination, substantial breadth of spike-specific CD8+ and CD4+ T cell responses was reported. The authors noted that total T cell responses may have been underestimated by the TCR breadth and depth analyses.

TCRbeta CDR3 regions were sequenced with the immunoSEQ Assay. After extraction, genomic DNA underwent amplification by bias-controlled multiplex PCR, followed by high-throughput sequencing. The published analysis was carried out like this. Collapsing and filtering of sequences were performed to quantify the absolute abundance of each unique TCRbeta CDR3 region. T cell fraction was estimated by normalization of TCRbeta template counts to usable DNA, with usable DNA being measured through amplification of reference genes present in all nucleated cells. Repertoire TCRs were annotated as SARS-CoV-2-specific by exact matching of V gene, CDR3 amino acid sequence and J gene to a known reactive TCR set. The reference SARS-CoV-2 TCR set came from MIRA and was filtered for enrichment in COVID-19-positive ImmuneCODE repertoires, removing public or cross-reactive TCRs. Using the MIRA antigens, annotated TCRs were further analysed by specific ORF or by position within an ORF. Breadth was defined as annotated unique rearrangements over total unique productive rearrangements; depth was the summed frequency of those rearrangements. TCR breadth was compared between groups using two-sided Wilcoxon rank-sum tests. TCRdb took this table from immuneACCESS and kept in-frame rearrangements with V and J called. Such tables lack part of the clones; where checked against another copy, unresolved V genes explain under half of the gap, and the rest is unexplained. V, J and clone size reflect that table, while D and trimming were determined from the DNA. Counted in this sample were about 390,000 clones; about 88% of them appeared once. 3.5% of the sample comes from the top ten.

This specimen's treatment or condition label, per the study, means: around 19 received Ad26.COV2.S at low or high dose, single or two shots; about 5 received placebo; per-sample allocation not given. For vaccine and placebo recipients, repertoires were sequenced using samples collected on day 63 after the first injection. Between 29 July and 7 August 2020, Cohort 1b enrolled around 25 adults aged 18-55 years at one site in Boston, USA. Ad26.COV2.S consisted of a replication-incompetent adenovirus type 26 vector by which a prefusion-stabilized SARS-CoV-2 spike protein from the original Wuhan strain was expressed. To note about this clone: Its antigen target is currently unknown. No quality values exist for individual bases; no much larger clone is one base distant.

The material was peripheral blood, obtained in a trial of Ad26.COV2.S vaccine versus placebo. The clonotype comes from a person between 18 and 59 years old who received the Ad26.COV2.S COVID-19 vaccine or a placebo.

This receptor carries the CDR3 CASSFLRNSNTEAFF. The DNA reads TGTGCCAGCAGCTTCCTCCGGAACTCGAACACTGAAGCTTTCTTT. This sequence uses TRBV11-2 and TRBJ1-1, with the D gene not confidently named. The CDR3, from cysteine to phenylalanine, totals 15 residues. Left in the record is the CDR3 DNA by itself, 45 bases read in frame from the first base. Per the germline V gene, SGHAT is the CDR1 and FQNNGV is the CDR2. V and J lose 3 bases and 1 base, and a span of 12 bases separates them. With the rest looked up from the reference TRBV11-2 and TRBJ1-1 genes rather than sequenced, the full variable domain is EAGVAQSPRYKIIEKRQSVAFWCNPISGHATLYWYQQILGQGPKLLIQFQNNGVVDDSQLPKDRFSAERLKGVDSTLKIQPAKLEDSAVYLCASSFLRNSNTEAFFGQGTRLTVV.